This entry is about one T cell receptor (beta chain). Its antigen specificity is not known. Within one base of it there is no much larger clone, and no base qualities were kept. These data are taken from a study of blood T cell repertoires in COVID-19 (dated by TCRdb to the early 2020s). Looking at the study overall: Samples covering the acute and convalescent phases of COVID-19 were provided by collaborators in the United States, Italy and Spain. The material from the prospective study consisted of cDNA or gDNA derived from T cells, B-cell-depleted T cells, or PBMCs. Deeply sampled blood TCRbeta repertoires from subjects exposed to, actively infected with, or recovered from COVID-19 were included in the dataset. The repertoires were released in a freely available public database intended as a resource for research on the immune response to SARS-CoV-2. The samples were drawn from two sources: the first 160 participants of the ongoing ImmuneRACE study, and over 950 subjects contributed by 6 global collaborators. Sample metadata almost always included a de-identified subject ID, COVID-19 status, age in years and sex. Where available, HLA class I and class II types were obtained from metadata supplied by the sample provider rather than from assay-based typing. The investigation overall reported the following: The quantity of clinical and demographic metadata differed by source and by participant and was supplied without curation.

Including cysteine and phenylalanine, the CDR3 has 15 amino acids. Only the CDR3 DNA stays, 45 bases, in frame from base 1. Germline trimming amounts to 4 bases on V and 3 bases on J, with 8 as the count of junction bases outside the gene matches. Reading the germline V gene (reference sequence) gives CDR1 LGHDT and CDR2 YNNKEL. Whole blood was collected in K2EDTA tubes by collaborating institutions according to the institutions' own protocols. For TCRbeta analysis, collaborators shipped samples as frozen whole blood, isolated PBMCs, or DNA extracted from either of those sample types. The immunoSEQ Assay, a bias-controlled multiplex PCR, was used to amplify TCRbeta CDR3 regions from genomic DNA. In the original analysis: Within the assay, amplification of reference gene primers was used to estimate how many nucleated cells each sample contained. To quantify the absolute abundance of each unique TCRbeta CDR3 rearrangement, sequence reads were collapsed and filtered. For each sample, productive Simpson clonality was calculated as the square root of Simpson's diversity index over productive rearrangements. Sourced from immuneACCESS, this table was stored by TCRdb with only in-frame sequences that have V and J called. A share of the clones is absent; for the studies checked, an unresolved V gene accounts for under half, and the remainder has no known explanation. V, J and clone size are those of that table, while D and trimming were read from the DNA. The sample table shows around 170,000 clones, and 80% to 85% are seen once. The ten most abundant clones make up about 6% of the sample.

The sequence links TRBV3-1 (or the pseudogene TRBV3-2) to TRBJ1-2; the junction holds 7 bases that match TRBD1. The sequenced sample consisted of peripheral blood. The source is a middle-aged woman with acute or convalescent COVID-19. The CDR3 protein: CASSRRQGADYGYTF. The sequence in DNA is TGTGCCAGCAGCCGGAGACAGGGAGCAGACTATGGCTACACCTTC.